This T cell receptor beta chain was found in a study of blood T cell repertoires in COVID-19. Repertoires were generated with immunoSEQ multiplex PCR, while TCRdb's copy carries only in-frame clones and drops some. The data show hundreds of thousands of clones, with 85% to 90% seen just once and over 0.95% held by the top ten. The CDR3 totals 14 residues. Germline V gives CDR1 SEHNR, CDR2 FQNEAQ (reference sequence). With 1 base removed from V and 6 bases from J, the gap between germline ends came to 12 bases. The rearrangement links TRBV7-9 to TRBJ1-2, with a weak D call TRBD1 (5 bases). The sequence came from a man between 18 and 35 years old who had recovered from COVID-19. What was sequenced was PBMCs or T cells enriched from blood (not recorded which). The CDR3 bases are TGTGCCAGCAGCTTAGGTCAGGGATTGCATGGCTACACCTTC. It is translated as CASSLGQGLHGYTF.